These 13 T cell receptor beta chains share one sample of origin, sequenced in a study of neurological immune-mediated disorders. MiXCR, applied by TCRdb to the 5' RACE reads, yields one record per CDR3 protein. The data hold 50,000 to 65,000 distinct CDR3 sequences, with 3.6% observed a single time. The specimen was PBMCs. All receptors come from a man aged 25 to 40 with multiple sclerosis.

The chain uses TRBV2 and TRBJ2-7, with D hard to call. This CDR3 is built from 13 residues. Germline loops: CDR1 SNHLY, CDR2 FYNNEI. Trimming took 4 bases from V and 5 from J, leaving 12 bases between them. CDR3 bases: TGTGCCAGCAGTGGGGCTGGACCGAACGAGCAGTACTTC. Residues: CASSGAGPNEQYF.

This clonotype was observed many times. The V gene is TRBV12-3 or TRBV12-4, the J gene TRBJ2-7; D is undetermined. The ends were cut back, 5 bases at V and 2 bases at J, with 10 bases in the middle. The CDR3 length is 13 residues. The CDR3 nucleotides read TGTGCCAGCAGTGGGAATCCTACCTACGAGCAGTACTTC. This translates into CASSGNPTYEQYF.

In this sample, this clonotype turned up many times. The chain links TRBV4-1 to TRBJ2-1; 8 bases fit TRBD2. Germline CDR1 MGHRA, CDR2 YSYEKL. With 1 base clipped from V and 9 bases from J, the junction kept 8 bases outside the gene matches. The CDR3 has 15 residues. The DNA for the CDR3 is TGCGCCAGCAGCCAAGGGGCCGGGGGGGCCTCTGAGCAGTTCTTC. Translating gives CASSQGAGGASEQFF.

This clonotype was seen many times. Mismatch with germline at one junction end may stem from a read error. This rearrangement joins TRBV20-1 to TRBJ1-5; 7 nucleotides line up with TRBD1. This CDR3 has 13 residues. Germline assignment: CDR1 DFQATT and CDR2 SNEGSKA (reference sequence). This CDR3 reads CSAMGQSSQPQNF. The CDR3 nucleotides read TGCAGTGCTATGGGACAGTCCTCGCAGCCCCAGAATTTT.

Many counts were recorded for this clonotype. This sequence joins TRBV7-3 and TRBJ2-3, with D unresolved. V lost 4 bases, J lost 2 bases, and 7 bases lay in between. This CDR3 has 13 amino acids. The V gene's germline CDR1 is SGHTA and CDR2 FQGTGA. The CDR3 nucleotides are TGTGCCAGCAGCTACACCTACACAGATACGCAGTATTTT. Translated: CASSYTYTDTQYF.

CDR3 in amino acids: CASSLTSGSHNEQFF. In DNA form, the CDR3 reads TGCGCCAGCAGTTTGACTAGCGGGAGTCACAATGAGCAGTTCTTC. V is TRBV5-1 and J is TRBJ2-1, with 12 bases identical to TRBD2. Germline V CDR1 and CDR2: SGHRS, YFSETQ. The CDR3 loop spans 15 amino acids. V shed 5 bases, J shed 5 bases, and the junction held 5 bases outside the gene matches.

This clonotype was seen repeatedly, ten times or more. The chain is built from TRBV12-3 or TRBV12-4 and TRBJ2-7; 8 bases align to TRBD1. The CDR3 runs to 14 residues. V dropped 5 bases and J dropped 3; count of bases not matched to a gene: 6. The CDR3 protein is CASSIGTGIYEQYF. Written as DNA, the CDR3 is TGTGCCAGCAGTATCGGGACAGGTATCTACGAGCAGTACTTC.

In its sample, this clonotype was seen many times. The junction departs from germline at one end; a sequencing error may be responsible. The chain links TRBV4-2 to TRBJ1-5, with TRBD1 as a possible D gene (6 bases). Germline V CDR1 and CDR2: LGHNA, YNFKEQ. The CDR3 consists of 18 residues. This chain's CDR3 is CASSQDLGGGYSNQPQNF. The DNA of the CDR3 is TGTGCCAGCAGCCAAGATCTAGGGGGAGGCTATAGCAATCAGCCCCAGAATTTT.

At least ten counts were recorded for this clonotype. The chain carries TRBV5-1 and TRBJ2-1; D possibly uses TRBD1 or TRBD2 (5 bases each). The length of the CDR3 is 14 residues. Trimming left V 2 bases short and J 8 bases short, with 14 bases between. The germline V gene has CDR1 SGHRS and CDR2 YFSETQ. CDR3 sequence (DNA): TGCGCCAGCAGCTTTTATGGCAGGGACGATGAGCAGTTCTTC. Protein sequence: CASSFYGRDDEQFF.

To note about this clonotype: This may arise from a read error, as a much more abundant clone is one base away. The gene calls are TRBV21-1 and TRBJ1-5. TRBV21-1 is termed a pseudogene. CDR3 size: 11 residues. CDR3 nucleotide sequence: TGTGCCAGCAAGGGTCATCAGCCCCAGCATTTT. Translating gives CASKGHQPQHF.

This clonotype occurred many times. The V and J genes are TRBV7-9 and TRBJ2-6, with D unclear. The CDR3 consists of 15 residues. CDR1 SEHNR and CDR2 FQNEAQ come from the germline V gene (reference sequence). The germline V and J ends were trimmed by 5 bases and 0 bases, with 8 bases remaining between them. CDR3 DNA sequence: TGTGCCAGCAGCGCCGGAGACTCTGGGGCCAACGTCCTGACTTTC. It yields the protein CASSAGDSGANVLTF.

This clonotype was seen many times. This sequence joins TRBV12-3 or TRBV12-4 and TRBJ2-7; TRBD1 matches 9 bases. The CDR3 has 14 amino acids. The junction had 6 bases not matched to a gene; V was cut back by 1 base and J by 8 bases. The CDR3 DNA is TGTGCCAGCAGTTTAGGAGGGACAGGGTCCCAGCAGTACTTC. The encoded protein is CASSLGGTGSQQYF.

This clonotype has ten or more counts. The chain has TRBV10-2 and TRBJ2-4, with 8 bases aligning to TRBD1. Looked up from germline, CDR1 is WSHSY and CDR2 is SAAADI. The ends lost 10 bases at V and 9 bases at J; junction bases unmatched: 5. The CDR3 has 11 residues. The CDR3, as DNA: TGCGCCACCCTTCAGGGGGCCATTCAGTACTTC. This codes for CATLQGAIQYF.